This T cell receptor beta chain was sequenced for a study of T cells in Graves' hyperthyroidism and ophthalmopathy. General observations from the study: It was a median roughly 6.5 months before onset that the model predicted ophthalmopathy. In the blood, most expanded thyroid clonotypes above 0.001 appeared as well.

This clonotype occurred a few times. Its matching antigen is unknown. It was RNA transcripts that yielded the amplified TCR beta CDR3 regions. Researchers ran a first-round RT-PCR on the TCR CDR3 using the HTBI primer set. From the multiplex PCR reads, TCRdb called clonotypes with MiXCR, one entry per CDR3 protein. The sample lists about 250,000 distinct CDR3 sequences, about 16% occurring once. Patients aged 18 to 65 with hyperthyroidism were newly diagnosed, with duration under 2 months. For the diagnoses, clinical symptoms, serum thyroxine and TRAb, thyroid ultrasound and orbital computed tomography were used. V was shortened by 2 bases and J by 3 bases, with 7 bases between the two germline ends. This CDR3 spans 13 amino acids. Germline lookup yields CDR1 SGHVS and CDR2 FQNEAQ.

The sequence was collected from a woman between 45 and 65 years old with Graves' hyperthyroidism that later progressed to Graves' ophthalmopathy. This sequence joins TRBV7-8 and TRBJ1-2; D not certain. Sequencing was performed on blood. The DNA of the CDR3 is TGTGCCAGCAGCTTAAACTGGGACTATGGCTACACCTTC. It yields the protein CASSLNWDYGYTF.